Sequencing of this T cell receptor (beta chain) was carried out in a study of cytomegalovirus exposure and HLA in healthy donors. For the study at large: Per a later analysis, the approximately 620 first-cohort and some 130 validation repertoires shared one platform. Regarding the study as a whole: There were 164 TCR beta chains listed as cytomegalovirus-associated. In vitro checks showed that a few CMV-associated chains really do target CMV antigens. With high specificity and sensitivity, the classifier reportedly diagnosed cytomegalovirus status.

Clones were read by immunoSEQ multiplex PCR, and TCRdb kept only the in-frame ones, dropping some. Among around 150,000 clones, roughly 90% were seen once, and the ten largest hold 5.7%. Germline V gives CDR1 MNHEY, CDR2 SVGAGI. V lost 0 bases, J lost 2 bases, and 3 bases stayed unmatched. There are 16 residues in the CDR3. A single count supports this clone. Antigen unknown. Sequencing was done on a sample of PBMCs. J is TRBJ2-5 and V is TRBV6-5, with TRBD2 matching 10 bases. This clonotype was sampled from a woman aged 25 to 39 in good health and CMV-seronegative. CDR3: CASSYSTSGIQETQYF. The CDR3 nucleotides are TGTGCCAGCAGTTACTCAACTAGCGGGATTCAAGAGACCCAGTACTTC.